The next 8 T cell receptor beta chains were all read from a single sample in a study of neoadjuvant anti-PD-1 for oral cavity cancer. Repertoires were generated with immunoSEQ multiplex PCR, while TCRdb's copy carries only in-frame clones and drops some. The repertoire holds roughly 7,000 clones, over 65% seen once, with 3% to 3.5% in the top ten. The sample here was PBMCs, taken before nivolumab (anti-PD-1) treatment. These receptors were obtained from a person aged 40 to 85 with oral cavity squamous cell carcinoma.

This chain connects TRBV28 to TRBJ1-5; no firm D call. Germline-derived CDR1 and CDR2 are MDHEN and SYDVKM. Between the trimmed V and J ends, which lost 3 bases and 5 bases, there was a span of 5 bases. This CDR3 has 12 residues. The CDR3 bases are TGTGCCAGCAGTTTTATACATCAGCCCCAGCATTTT. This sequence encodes CASSFIHQPQHF.

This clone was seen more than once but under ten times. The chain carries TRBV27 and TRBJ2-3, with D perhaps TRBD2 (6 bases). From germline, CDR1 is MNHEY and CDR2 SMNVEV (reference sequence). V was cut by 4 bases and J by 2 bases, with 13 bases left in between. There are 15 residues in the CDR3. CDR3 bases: TGTGCCAGCAGTTGGGGACTGGCATACACAGATACGCAGTATTTT. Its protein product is CASSWGLAYTDTQYF.

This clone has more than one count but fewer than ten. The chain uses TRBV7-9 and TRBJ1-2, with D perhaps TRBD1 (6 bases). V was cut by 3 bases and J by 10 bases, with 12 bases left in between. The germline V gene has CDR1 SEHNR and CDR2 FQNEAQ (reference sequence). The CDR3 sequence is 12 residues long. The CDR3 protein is CASSLGGALYTF. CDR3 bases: TGTGCCAGCAGCTTGGGGGGGGCCCTCTACACCTTC.

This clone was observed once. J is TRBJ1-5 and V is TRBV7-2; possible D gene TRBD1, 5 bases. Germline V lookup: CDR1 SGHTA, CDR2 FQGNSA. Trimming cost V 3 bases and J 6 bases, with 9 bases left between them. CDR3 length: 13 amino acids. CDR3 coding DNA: TGTGCCAGCAGCTTCCCAGGGTTTCAGCCCCAGCATTTT. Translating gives CASSFPGFQPQHF.

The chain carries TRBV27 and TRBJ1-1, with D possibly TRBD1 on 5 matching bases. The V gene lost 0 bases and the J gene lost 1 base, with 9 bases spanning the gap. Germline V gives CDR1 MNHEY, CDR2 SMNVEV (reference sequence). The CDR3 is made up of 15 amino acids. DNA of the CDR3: TGTGCCAGCAGTTTATCGGGACGCTGGAACACTGAAGCTTTCTTT. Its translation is CASSLSGRWNTEAFF.

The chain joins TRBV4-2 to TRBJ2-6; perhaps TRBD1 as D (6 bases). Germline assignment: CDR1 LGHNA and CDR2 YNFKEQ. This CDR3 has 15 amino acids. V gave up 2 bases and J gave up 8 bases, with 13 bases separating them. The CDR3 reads CASSQNIQGSNVLTF. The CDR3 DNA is TGTGCCAGCAGCCAAAATATCCAGGGGTCCAACGTCCTGACTTTC.

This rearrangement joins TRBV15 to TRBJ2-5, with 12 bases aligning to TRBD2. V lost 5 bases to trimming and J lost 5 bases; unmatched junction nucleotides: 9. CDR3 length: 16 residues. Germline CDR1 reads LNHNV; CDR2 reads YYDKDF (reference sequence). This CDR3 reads CATSGRTSGGTETQYF. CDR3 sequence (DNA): TGTGCCACCAGCGGCAGAACTAGCGGGGGGACGGAGACCCAGTACTTC.

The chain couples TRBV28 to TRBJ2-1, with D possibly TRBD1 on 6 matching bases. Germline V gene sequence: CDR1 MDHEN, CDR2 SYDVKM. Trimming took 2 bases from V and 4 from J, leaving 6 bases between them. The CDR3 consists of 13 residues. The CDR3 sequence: CASSLTGYNEQFF. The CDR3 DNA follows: TGTGCCAGCAGTTTAACAGGGTACAATGAGCAGTTCTTC.